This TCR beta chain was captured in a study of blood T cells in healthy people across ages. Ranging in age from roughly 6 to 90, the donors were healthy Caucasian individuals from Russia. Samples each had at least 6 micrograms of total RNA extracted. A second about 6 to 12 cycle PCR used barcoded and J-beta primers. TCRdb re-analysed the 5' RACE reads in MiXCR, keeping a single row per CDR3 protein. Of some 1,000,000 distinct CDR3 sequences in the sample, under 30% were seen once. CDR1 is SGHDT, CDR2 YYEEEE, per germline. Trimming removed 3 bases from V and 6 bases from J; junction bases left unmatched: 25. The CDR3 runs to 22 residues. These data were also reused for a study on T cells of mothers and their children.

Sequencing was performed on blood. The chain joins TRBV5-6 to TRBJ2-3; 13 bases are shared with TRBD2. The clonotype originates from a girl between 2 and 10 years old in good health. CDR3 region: CASSSWGSFDTSGRAPGDTQYF. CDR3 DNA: TGTGCCAGCAGCTCGTGGGGGAGTTTTGACACTAGCGGGAGGGCCCCGGGGGATACGCAGTATTTT.